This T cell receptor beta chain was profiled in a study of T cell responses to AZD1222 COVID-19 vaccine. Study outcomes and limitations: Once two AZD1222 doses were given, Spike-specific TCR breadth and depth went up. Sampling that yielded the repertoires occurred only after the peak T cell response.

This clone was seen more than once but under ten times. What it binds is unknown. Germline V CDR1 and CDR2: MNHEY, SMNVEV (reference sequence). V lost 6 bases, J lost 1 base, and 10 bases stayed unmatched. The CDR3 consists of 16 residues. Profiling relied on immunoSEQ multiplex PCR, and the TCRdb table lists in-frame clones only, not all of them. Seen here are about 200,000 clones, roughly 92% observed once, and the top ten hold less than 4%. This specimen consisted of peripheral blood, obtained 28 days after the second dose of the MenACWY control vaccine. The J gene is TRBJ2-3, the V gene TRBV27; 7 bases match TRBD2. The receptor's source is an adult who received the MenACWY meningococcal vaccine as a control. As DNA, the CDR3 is TGTGCCAGCAGCCCTTTTCTAGCGGTGGGCACAGATACGCAGTATTTT. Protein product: CASSPFLAVGTDTQYF.